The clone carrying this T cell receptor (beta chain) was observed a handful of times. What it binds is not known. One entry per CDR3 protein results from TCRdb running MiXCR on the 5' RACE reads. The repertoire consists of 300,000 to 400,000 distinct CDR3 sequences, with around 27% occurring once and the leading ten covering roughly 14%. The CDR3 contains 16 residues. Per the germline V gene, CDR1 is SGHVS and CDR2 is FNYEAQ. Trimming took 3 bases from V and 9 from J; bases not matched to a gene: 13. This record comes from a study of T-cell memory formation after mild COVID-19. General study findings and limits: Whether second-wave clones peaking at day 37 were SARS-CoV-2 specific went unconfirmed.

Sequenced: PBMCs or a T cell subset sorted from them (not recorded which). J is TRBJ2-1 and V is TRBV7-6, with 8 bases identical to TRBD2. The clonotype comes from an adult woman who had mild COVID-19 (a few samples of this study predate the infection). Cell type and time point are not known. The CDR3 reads CASSFGRGATGSEQFF. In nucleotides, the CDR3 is TGTGCCAGCAGCTTCGGGCGGGGGGCGACCGGTAGTGAGCAGTTCTTC.